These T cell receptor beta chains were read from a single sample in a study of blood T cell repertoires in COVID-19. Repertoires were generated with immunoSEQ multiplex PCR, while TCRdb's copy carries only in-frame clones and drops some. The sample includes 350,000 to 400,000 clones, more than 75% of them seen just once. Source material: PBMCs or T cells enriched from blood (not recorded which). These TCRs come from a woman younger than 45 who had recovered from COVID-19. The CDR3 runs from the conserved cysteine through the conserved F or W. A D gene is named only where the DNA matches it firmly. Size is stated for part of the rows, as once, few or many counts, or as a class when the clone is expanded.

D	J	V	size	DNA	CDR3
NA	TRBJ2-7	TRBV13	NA	TGTGCCAGCAGCCAAATCCCCTACGAGCAGTACTTC	CASSQIPYEQYF
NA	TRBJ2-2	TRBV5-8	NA	TGTGCCAGCAGCTTGGCAGCGGGGAACACCGGGGAGCTGTTTTTT	CASSLAAGNTGELFF
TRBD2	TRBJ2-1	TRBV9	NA	TGTGCCAGCAGCGTAGGGGTGGGAGGGCCTAATGAGCAGTTCTTC	CASSVGVGGPNEQFF
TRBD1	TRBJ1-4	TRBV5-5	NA	TGTGCCAGCAGTTTATCAGGGGGGCGCGGAAAACTGTTTTTT	CASSLSGGRGKLFF
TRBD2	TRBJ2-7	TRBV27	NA	TGTGCCAGCACCCCCAGGGACCATAGCGGGACAAGCGAGCAGTACTTC	CASTPRDHSGTSEQYF
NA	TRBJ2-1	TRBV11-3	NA	TGTGCCAGCAGCCCCATCGGGGACAATGAGCAGTTCTTC	CASSPIGDNEQFF
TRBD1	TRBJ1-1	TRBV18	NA	TGTGCCAGCTCACCAGTGGAGACAGGGGGCGGGAAAGCTTTCTTT	CASSPVETGGGKAFF
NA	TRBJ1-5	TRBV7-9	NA	TGTGCCAGCAGCTTAGGTTACGGGGAAGCTGATCAGCCCCAGCATTTT	CASSLGYGEADQPQHF
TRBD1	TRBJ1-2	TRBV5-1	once	TGCGCCAGCAGCTTGGGGATGGGGACAGACTCTAGACCCCGCTACACCTTC	CASSLGMGTDSRPRYTF
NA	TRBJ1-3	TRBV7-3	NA	TGTGCCAGCAGCTTAGAGAACAGGGAAGCTGGAAACACCATATATTTT	CASSLENREAGNTIYF
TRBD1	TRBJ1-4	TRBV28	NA	TGTGCCAGCACCCAGGCAGGGACAGGGGTTGCAACTAATGAAAAACTGTTTTTT	CASTQAGTGVATNEKLFF
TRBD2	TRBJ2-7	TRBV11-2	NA	TGTGCCAGCAGCTTAGGTGGAGCGGGGGGGCTTTACGAGCAGTACTTC	CASSLGGAGGLYEQYF
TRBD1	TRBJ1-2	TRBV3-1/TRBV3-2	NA	TGTGCCAGCAGCCTGCAGCGCCAACTGACAGGGTACTATGGCTACACCTTC	CASSLQRQLTGYYGYTF
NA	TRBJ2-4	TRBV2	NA	TGTGCCAGCAGACACAGGGTAGCCAAAAACATTCAGTACTTC	CASRHRVAKNIQYF
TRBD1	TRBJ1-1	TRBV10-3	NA	TGTGCCATCAGTGCAGCCGGGACAGGGAACACTGAAGCTTTCTTT	CAISAAGTGNTEAFF
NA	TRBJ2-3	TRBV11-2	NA	TGTGCCAGCAGCGTAGCCCCAGGGCGCACAGATACGCAGTATTTT	CASSVAPGRTDTQYF
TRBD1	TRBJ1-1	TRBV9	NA	TGTGCCAGCAGCGTAGGCGGGACAGGGTGGGGGACTGAAGCTTTCTTT	CASSVGGTGWGTEAFF
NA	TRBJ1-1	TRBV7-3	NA	TGTGCCAGCAGTTCTCAGGGGTTGAACACTGAAGCTTTCTTT	CASSSQGLNTEAFF
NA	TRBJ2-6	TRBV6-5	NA	TGTGCCAGCAGTTACTCGGGGAGCTCTGGGGCCAACGTCCTGACTTTC	CASSYSGSSGANVLTF
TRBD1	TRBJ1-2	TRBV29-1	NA	TGCAGCGCCCGGGACAGCAACTATGGCTACACCTTC	CSARDSNYGYTF
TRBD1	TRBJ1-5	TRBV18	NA	TGTGCCAGCTCCCACGACAGGGTCGGGCAGGGGGGCAATCAGCCCCAGCATTTT	CASSHDRVGQGGNQPQHF
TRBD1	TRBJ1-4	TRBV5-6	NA	TGTGCCAGCAGCTTGGGACAGGGATTTTTAATAAATGAAAAACTGTTTTTT	CASSLGQGFLINEKLFF
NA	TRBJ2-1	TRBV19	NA	TGTGCCAGTAGTGCCGGACTTGGGCAGTTCTTC	CASSAGLGQFF
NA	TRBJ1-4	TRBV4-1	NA	TGCGCCAGCAGACACATAGGGGCAACTAATGAAAAACTGTTTTTT	CASRHIGATNEKLFF
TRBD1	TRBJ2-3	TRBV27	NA	TGTGCCAGCAGGGCGGACAGGGTAATAGATACGCAGTATTTT	CASRADRVIDTQYF
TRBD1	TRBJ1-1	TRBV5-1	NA	TGCGCCAGCAGCTTGGCCAGGACAGGGGGCACTGAAGCTTTCTTT	CASSLARTGGTEAFF
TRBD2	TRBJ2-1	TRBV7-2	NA	TGTGCCAGCAGCTTAGATAGACTAGCGGGGGGGTTCTTC	CASSLDRLAGGFF
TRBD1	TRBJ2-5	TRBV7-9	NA	TGTGCCAGCAGCTTCCCGACAGGGTCTGGCGAGACCCAGTACTTC	CASSFPTGSGETQYF
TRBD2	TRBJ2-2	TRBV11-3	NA	TGTGCCAGCAGCTTTACTCTACCGGGACTAGACAACACCGGGGAGCTGTTTTTT	CASSFTLPGLDNTGELFF
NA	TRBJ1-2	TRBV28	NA	TGTGCCAGCAGTTTTCAGGGACACCGGACGAACTATGGCTACACCTTC	CASSFQGHRTNYGYTF
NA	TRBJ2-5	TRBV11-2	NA	TGTGCCAGCAGCCCTCAACGCGGTAGGGAGACCCAGTACTTC	CASSPQRGRETQYF
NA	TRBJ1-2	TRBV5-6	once	TGTGCCAGCAGCCTGGGACATACCTATAACTATGGCTACACCTTC	CASSLGHTYNYGYTF
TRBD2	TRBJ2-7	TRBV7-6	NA	TGTGCCAGCAGCTTAGCAACTAGCGGCACCTACGAGCAGTACTTC	CASSLATSGTYEQYF
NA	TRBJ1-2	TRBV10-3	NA	TGTGCCATCAGTGGCGGGAGTCACTATGGCTACACCTTC	CAISGGSHYGYTF
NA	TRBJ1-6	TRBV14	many	TGTGCCAGCAGCCAAGATAGAGAAGCGAGCTCCTATAATTCACCCCTCCACTTT	CASSQDREASSYNSPLHF
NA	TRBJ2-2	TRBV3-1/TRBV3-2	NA	TGTGCCAGCAGCCCGTGGGGAGGGAACACCGGGGAGCTGTTTTTT	CASSPWGGNTGELFF
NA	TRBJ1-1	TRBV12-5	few	TGTGCTAGTGGTTTGGAGGGCCGAGGGGCTTTCTTT	CASGLEGRGAFF
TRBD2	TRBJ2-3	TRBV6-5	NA	TGTGCCAGCAGGCCGGGACTAGCGAGGGCAGATACGCAGTATTTT	CASRPGLARADTQYF
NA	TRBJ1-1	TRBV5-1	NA	TGCGCCAGCAGCTTCGAAGGAGCCACTGAAGCTTTCTTT	CASSFEGATEAFF
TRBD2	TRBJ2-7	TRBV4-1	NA	TGCGCCAGCAGCCACCTTAGCGGGAGTTCCTACGAGCAGTACTTC	CASSHLSGSSYEQYF
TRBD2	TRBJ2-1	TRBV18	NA	TGTGCCAGCTCACCGTCGGGACTAGCGGGAGGGAGCTCCTACAATGAGCAGTTCTTC	CASSPSGLAGGSSYNEQFF
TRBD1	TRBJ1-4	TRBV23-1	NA	TGCGCCAGCAGTCAATTGGGACAGGGCGACGAAAAACTGTTTTTT	CASSQLGQGDEKLFF
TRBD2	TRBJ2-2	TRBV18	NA	TGTGCCAGCTCACCACCGGGATCAGTCTCGCGGGGGGCCGGGGAGCTGTTTTTT	CASSPPGSVSRGAGELFF
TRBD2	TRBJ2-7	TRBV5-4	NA	TGTGCCAGCAGCTTGGACGGGGGGTCCTACGAGCAGTACTTC	CASSLDGGSYEQYF
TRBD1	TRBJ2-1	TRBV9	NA	TGTGCCAGCAGCGAAGGACAGGGGGCTAGGAATGAGCAGTTCTTC	CASSEGQGARNEQFF
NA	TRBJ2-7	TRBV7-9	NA	TGTGCCAGCAGCCTCCCCCGGGTCCACGAGCAGTACTTC	CASSLPRVHEQYF
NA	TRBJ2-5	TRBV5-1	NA	TGCGCCAGCAGCTTGGCTTTAGCGGAGGGAGTAGAGACCCAGTACTTC	CASSLALAEGVETQYF
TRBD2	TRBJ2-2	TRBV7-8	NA	TGTGCCAGCAGCTTCACAGAATATAGCGGGGGCACCGGGGAGCTGTTTTTT	CASSFTEYSGGTGELFF
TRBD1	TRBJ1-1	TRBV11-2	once	TGTGCCAGCAGACCATTTACAGGGGCTACGAACACTGAAGCTTTCTTT	CASRPFTGATNTEAFF
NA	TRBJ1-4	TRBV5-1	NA	TGCGCCAGCAGCTTGGACACAACTAATGAAAAACTGTTTTTT	CASSLDTTNEKLFF
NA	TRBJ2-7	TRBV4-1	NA	TGCGCCAGCAGCCAAGTTGTCGCGGGGCCCTCCTACGAGCAGTACTTC	CASSQVVAGPSYEQYF
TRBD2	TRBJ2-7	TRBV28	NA	TGTGCCAGCAGTCCCCGACTAGCGGAAACCTACGAGCAGTACTTC	CASSPRLAETYEQYF
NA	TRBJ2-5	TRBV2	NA	TGTGCCAGCAGCCCCCAGCAAGAGACCCAGTACTTC	CASSPQQETQYF
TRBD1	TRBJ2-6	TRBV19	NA	TGTGCCAGTAGTAAACAGGGGGCGCCAGGGGCCAACGTCCTGACTTTC	CASSKQGAPGANVLTF
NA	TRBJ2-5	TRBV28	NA	TGTGCCAGCGGGCGAGAGACCCAGTACTTC	CASGRETQYF
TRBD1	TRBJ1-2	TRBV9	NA	TGTGCCAGCAGCCCCAGACAGGGTTCGAACTATGGCTACACCTTC	CASSPRQGSNYGYTF